This T cell receptor beta chain was identified in a study of shared clonotypes between healthy human individuals. Study conclusions and caveats: Estimated richness was generally greater in naive than memory subsets.

As defined, naive CD8 cells were CD45RO-negative and positively selected for CCR7, with terminally differentiated effector memory CD45RA+ cells excluded. At least ten counts were recorded for this clone. Antigen: not known. Researchers divided each subset's genomic DNA evenly across several immunoSEQ plates. Measured with immunoSEQ multiplex PCR; TCRdb has only the in-frame clones, and not every one. The table has 2 million or so clones, 85% to 95% seen once; the top ten hold approximately 1.2%. Trimming cost V 4 bases and J 0 bases, with 24 bases left between them. Germline values: CDR1 MNHEY, CDR2 SMNVEV (reference sequence). This CDR3 is 19 amino acids long.

The sequenced sample was naive CD8+ T cells sorted from blood. The chain links TRBV27 to TRBJ1-2, with D tentatively TRBD1 (5 bases). This receptor was taken from a man aged 18 to 30 in good health. The CDR3 loop reads CASSYKGRYNGAANYGYTF. The CDR3 region has the DNA TGTGCCAGCAGTTACAAGGGGAGATATAATGGAGCAGCTAACTATGGCTACACCTTC.